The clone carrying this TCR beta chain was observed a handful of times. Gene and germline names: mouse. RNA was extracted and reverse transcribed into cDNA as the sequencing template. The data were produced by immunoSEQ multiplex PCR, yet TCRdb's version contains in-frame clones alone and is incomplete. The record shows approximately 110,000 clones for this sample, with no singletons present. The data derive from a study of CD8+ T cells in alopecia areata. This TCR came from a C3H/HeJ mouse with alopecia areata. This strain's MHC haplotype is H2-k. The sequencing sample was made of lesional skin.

The CDR3 is CASSDAGGPDTQYF. CDR3 DNA, as far as it was read: TGTGCCAGCAGTGATGCCGGGGGGCCGGAC. The chain uses TRBV13-3 and TRBJ2-5, with D perhaps TRBD2 (7 bases). The CDR3 end falls 4 residues outside the read, so it is completed with the germline J gene. The CDR3 spans 14 residues. Germline V gives CDR1 NNHDY, CDR2 SYVADS.